This TCR beta chain was profiled in a study of blood T cell repertoires in COVID-19. Profiled with immunoSEQ multiplex PCR; TCRdb holds only in-frame clones, not every one. This table has some 72,000 clones, 86% appearing once. In germline, CDR1 is KGHDR, CDR2 SFDVKD. V lost 3 bases, J lost 13 bases, and 12 bases lay in between. The CDR3 has 13 amino acids. Sequencing was carried out using peripheral blood. V usage is TRBV24-1 and J usage is TRBJ1-6, with D maybe TRBD1 (5 bases). The TCR sequence derives from a man aged 50 to 60 with active or convalescent COVID-19. In DNA, the CDR3 is TGTGCCACCAGTGATGAGCAGGGTTGGCCCCTCCACTTT. Translating gives CATSDEQGWPLHF.